This TCR beta chain was sequenced in a study of CD8 T cells in Susac syndrome. Study at large: There were Susac syndrome patients who were therapy-naive at blood draw, others on corticosteroids, and others on intravenous immunoglobulin alone.

Deletions cut 0 bases from V and 0 bases from J, with 11 bases between. Per germline, CDR1 MNHNY and CDR2 SVGAGI (reference sequence). The CDR3 extends over 16 amino acids. The authors reverse transcribed roughly 0.5 to 1 ug RNA with random hexamers. The amplification used immunoSEQ multiplex PCR on TCR beta CDR3; it spanned 54 Vbeta and 13 Jbeta. TCRdb re-called the immunoSEQ multiplex PCR reads with MiXCR, one entry per CDR3 protein. The table includes roughly 220,000 distinct CDR3 sequences, 94% detected once. The V gene is TRBV6-6, the J gene TRBJ1-2; no reliable D call. The clonotype was recovered from a human donor with Susac syndrome. What was sequenced was CD4+ T cells from PBMCs. The CDR3, as DNA: TGTGCCAGCAGTTACTCCATACGACATTCTAACTATGGCTACACCTTC. This codes for CASSYSIRHSNYGYTF.